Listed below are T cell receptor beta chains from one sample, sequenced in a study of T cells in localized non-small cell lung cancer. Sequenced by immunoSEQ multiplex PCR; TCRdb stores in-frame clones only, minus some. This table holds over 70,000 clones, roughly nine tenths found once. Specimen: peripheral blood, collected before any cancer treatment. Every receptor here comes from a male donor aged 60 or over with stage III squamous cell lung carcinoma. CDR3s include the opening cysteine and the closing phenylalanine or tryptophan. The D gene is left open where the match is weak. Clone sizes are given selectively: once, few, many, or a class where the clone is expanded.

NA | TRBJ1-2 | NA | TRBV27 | TGTGCCAGCAGTTTCACCACTAACTATGGCTACACCTTC | CASSFTTNYGYTF
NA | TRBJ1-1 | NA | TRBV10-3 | TGTGCCATCAGCCCCACCGGGAACACTGAAGCTTTCTTT | CAISPTGNTEAFF
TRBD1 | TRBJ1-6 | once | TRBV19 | TGTGCCAGTAGTATGGGAACAGGGGGCGCTTCACCCCTCCACTTT | CASSMGTGGASPLHF
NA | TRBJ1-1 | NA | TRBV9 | TGTGCCAGCAGCGTAGTCCAGAACACTGAAGCTTTCTTT | CASSVVQNTEAFF
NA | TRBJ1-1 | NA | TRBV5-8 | TGTGCCAGCAGCTTGGAGTTCGTGGGGACTGAAGCTTTCTTT | CASSLEFVGTEAFF
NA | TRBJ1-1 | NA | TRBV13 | TGTGCCAGCAGCCTGTCCGGGGGCAGGGGAGCTTTCTTT | CASSLSGGRGAFF
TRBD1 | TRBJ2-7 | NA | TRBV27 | TGTGCCAGCAGCCTGGGACAGAGGTTATACGAGCAGTACTTC | CASSLGQRLYEQYF
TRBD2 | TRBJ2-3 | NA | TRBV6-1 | TGTGCCAGCAGAGCCCTAGCGGAGATAACAGATACGCAGTATTTT | CASRALAEITDTQYF
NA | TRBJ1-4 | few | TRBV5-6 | TGTGCCAGCAGCTTATCCGGTGGGGAAAAACTGTTTTTT | CASSLSGGEKLFF
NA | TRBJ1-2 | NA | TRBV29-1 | TGCAGCGCTATCCAAAGGGGCAGGGGATCCTATGGCTACACCTTC | CSAIQRGRGSYGYTF
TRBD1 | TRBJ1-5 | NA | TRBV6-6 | TGTGCCAGCACTACTTCGAGAACAGGGGGCAGGCAGCCCCAGCATTTT | CASTTSRTGGRQPQHF
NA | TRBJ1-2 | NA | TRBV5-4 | TGTGCCAGCAGCTTGGATGGTGTTAACTATGGCTACACCTTC | CASSLDGVNYGYTF
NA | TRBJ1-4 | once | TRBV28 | TGTGCCAGCAGCTTATGGGGAGAAAAACTGTTTTTT | CASSLWGEKLFF
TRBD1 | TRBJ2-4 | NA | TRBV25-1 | TGTGCCAGCAGTGGGGACAGGAGGATTCAGTACTTC | CASSGDRRIQYF
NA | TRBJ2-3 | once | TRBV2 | TGTGCCAGCAGCATAGAGAGCACAGATACGCAGTATTTT | CASSIESTDTQYF
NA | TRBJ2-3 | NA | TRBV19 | TGTGCCAGTTCTAGGGGGGCTGGAGATACGCAGTATTTT | CASSRGAGDTQYF
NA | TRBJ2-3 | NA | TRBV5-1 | TGCGCCAGCAGCCCCGGGAGACAGGGAGATACGCAGTATTTT | CASSPGRQGDTQYF
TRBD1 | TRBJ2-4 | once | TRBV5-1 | TGCGCCAGCAGCTTGACAGGGGCCATTCAGTACTTC | CASSLTGAIQYF
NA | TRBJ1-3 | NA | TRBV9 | TGTGCCAGCAGCGTATCCGTCCTCGGGGACGGAAACACCATATATTTT | CASSVSVLGDGNTIYF
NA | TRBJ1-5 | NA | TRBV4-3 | TGCGCCAGCAGCCAAGAAAGGGCTAGGGCCCAGCATTTT | CASSQERARAQHF
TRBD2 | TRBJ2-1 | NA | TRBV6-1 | TGTGCCAGCAGTGCTGGCGGGGGGGTCAACAATGAGCAGTTCTTC | CASSAGGGVNNEQFF
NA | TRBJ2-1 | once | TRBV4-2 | TGTGCCAGCAGCCAAGGGGCAGGGGGGGACTACAATGAGCAGTTCTTC | CASSQGAGGDYNEQFF
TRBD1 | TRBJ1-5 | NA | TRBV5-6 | TGTGCCAGCAGCTTGGGGGACAGGGGGAGCAATCAGCCCCAGCATTTT | CASSLGDRGSNQPQHF
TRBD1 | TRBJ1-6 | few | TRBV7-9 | TGTGCCAGCAGTTTACAGGGGCCAGGTAATTCACCCCTCCACTTT | CASSLQGPGNSPLHF
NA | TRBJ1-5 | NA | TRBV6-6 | TGTGCCAGCAGTTCCAGGCAAGATCAGCCCCAGCATTTT | CASSSRQDQPQHF
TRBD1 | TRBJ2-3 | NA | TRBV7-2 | TGTGCCAGCAGCCAACAGGGGGCCGGGGGTGCTAGCACAGATACGCAGTATTTT | CASSQQGAGGASTDTQYF
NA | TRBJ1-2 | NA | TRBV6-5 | TGTGCCAGCAGGGACAGCATAGCTTATGGCTACACCTTC | CASRDSIAYGYTF
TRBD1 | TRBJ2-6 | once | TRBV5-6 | TGTGCCAGCACATTTCCGGGACAGGGTACCTCTGGGGCCAACGTCCTGACTTTC | CASTFPGQGTSGANVLTF
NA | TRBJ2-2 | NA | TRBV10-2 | TGCGCCAGCAGTGATATCAGGGGCCCCTATGGCGGGGAGCTGTTTTTT | CASSDIRGPYGGELFF
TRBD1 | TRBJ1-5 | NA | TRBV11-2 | TGTGCCAGCAGCCCCGGCGACAGGGGAATAGGAAATCAGCCCCAGCATTTT | CASSPGDRGIGNQPQHF
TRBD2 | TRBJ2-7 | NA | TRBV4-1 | TGCGCCAGCAGCCAAGAGCGGGGGAGCTACGAGCAGTACTTC | CASSQERGSYEQYF
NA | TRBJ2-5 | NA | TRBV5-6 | TGTGCCAGCAGCTTGGTAGGGCCGGATGGGACCCAGTACTTC | CASSLVGPDGTQYF
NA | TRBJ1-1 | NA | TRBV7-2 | TGTGCCAGCAGCCCGGGGGGGAGGGTCACTGAAGCTTTCTTT | CASSPGGRVTEAFF
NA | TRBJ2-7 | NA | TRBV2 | TGTGCCAGCAAAGTTGTAGGACTCTACGAGCAGTACTTC | CASKVVGLYEQYF
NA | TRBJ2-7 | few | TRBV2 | TGTGCCAGCAGGCTTCCCTACGAGCAGTACTTC | CASRLPYEQYF
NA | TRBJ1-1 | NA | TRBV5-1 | TGCGCCAGCAGCTTGCGGCCGGTCACTGAAGCTTTCTTT | CASSLRPVTEAFF
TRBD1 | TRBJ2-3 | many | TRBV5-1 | TGCGCCAGCAGCTTGGACGGACAGGGAATGTCAGATACGCAGTATTTT | CASSLDGQGMSDTQYF
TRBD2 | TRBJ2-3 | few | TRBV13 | TGTGCCAGCAGCCTGAGACTAGCGGGGACCACAGATACGCAGTATTTT | CASSLRLAGTTDTQYF
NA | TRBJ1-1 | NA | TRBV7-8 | TGTGCCAGCAGCTTAGATGTGGGTCTGGGGGCTTTCTTT | CASSLDVGLGAFF
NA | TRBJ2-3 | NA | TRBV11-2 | TGTGCCAGCAGCCGCAGAGGTGTTGGGGATACGCAGTATTTT | CASSRRGVGDTQYF
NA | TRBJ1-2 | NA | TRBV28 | TGTGCCAGCAGTTTGAACGGTAACTATGGCTACACCTTC | CASSLNGNYGYTF
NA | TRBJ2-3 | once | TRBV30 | TGTACCCAGAGCCGGGTGCTCACAGATACGCAGTATTTT | CTQSRVLTDTQYF
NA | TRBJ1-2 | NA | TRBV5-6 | TGTGCCAGCAGCTTGGCCCTGGGGGCCGGGTATGGCTACACCTTC | CASSLALGAGYGYTF
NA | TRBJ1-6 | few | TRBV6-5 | TGTGCCAGCCAGAAGGAATTCAATTCACCCCTCCACTTT | CASQKEFNSPLHF
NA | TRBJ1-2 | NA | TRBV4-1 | TGCGCCAGCAGCCAAGATAGGGATCAGGGCTACACCTTC | CASSQDRDQGYTF
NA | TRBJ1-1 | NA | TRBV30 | TGTGCCTGGAGTGTACTGGGGGCATCTGAAGCTTTCTTT | CAWSVLGASEAFF